The sample holds a few counts of the clone carrying this T cell receptor beta chain. Its specificity is not known. 5'RACE with constant-segment primers yielded barcoded, UMI-tagged TCR alpha and TCR beta cDNA libraries. TCRdb redid the calling of the 5' RACE reads with MiXCR, one entry per CDR3 protein. The sample lists about 82,000 distinct CDR3 sequences, over 12% seen once, with 39% in the top ten. This sample was taken from a study of T-cell memory formation after mild COVID-19. Across the whole study: Each donor largely had its own TCR clusters.

Notes on the study in general: Shrinking CD4+ clones resided mostly in CM and EM, and CD8+ ones in EMRA. Within pre-infection memory, some responding clones were found, suggesting cross-reactive memory joined.

The CDR3 sequence is 15 residues long. With 7 bases clipped from V and 2 bases from J, the junction kept 10 bases outside the gene matches. Sequencing input: PBMCs or a T cell subset sorted from them (not recorded which). The V and J genes are TRBV12-3 or TRBV12-4 and TRBJ2-7; TRBD1 matches at 8 bases. The source is a man in his late teens or twenties who had mild COVID-19 (a few samples of this study predate the infection). Cell type and time point are not known. This CDR3 is CASTNPGGVPYEQYF. The CDR3, as DNA: TGTGCCAGCACCAATCCAGGGGGCGTCCCCTACGAGCAGTACTTC.